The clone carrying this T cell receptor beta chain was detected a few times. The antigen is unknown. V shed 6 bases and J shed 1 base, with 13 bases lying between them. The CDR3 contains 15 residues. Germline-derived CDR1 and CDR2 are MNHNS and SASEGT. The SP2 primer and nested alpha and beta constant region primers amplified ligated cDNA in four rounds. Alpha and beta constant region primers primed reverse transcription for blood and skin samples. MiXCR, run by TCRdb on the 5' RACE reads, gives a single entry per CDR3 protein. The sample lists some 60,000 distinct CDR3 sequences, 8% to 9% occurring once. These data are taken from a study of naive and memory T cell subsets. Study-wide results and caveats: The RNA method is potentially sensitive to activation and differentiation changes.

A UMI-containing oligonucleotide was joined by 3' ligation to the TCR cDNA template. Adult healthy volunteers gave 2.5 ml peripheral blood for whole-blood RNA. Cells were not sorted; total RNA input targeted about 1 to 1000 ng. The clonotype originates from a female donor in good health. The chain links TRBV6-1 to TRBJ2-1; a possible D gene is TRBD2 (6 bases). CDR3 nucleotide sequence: TGTGCCAGCAGACAAGCGGGTCCTTCCTACAATGAGCAGTTCTTC. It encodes CASRQAGPSYNEQFF.